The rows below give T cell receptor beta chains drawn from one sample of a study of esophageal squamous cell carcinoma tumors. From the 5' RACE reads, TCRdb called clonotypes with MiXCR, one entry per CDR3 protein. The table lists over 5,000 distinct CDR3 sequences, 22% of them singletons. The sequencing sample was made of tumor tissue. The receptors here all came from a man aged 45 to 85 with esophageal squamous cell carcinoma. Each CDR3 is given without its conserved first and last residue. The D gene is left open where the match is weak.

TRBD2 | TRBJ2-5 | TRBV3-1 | ASSRGMRTVAGSKETQY
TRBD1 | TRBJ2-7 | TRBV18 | ASSSGTGGEQY
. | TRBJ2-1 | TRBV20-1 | SARDFQGSYNEQF
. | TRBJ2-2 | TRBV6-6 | ASSYRTSNTGELF
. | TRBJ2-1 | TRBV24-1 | ATSDLTGDHYNEQF
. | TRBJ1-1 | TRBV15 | ATSRDPTGWGF
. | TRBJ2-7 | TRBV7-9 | ASSFRTGPEGSEQY
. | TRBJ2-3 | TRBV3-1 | ASSQGPSGTDTQY
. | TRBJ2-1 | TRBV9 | ASSGILPNEQF
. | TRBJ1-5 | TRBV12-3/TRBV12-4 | ASSKTGGQPQH
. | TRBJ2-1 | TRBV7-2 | ASSLPALLAGKRI
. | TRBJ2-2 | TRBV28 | ASSFIRGGTGELF
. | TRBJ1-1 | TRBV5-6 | ASSLSVNTEAF
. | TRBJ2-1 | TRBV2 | ASSETATGEQF
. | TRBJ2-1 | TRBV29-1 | SAGVREIGYNEQF
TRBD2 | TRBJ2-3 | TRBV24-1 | ATSGTGLAGTDTQY
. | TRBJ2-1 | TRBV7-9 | ASSLGATNEQF
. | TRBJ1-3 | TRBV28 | ASSFLRTEAGGNTRY
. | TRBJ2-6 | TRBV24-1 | ASSTGTGANVLT
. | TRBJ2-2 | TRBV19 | ASSIGTNTGELF
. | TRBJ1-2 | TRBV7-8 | ASSLKPGTANYGYT
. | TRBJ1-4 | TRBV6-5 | ASRTDRVGTEKLF
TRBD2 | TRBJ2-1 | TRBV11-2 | ASSFGASGSRVHEQF
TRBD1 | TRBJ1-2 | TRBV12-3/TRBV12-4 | ASSLTGGYGYT
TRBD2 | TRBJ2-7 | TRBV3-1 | ASSQDLVAGGRDEQY
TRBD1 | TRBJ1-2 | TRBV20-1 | SARVAGTDLYYGYT
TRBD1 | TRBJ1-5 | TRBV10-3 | ATGTGDQPQH
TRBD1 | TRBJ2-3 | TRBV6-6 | ATDPGQGVTDTQY
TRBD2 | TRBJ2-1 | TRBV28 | ASSLYTGGPDEQF
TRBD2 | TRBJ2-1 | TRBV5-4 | ASSRQLASSYNEQF
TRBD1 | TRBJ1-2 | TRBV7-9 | ASSLGTALYGYT
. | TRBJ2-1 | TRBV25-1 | ASGTEQF
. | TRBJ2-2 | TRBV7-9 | ASNPSSVSDTGELF
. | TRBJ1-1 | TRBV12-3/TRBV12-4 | ASSPGLWTEAF
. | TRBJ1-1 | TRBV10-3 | AISGGSAEAF
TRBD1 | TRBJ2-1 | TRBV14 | ASSQRGPYNEQF
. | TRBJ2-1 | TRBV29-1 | SVEGQQKRF
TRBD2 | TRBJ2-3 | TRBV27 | ASSPTSGRTDTQY
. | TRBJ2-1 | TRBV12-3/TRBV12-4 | ASSRQTGYEQF
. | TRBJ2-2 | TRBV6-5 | ASSYSPVSSWGELF